The clone carrying this TCR beta chain has at least ten counts. The antigen remains unidentified. At one end, the junction sequence differs from germline, possibly due to a read error. This record comes from a study of beta chain features in type 1 diabetes. General study results and limits: Researchers caution that PCR might favor shorter templates, equally among patients and controls. People with Type 1 diabetes carried modestly yet significantly shorter TCRB CDR3s in all four CD4+ subsets.

As every portion of the isolated RNA was reverse transcribed, the sequencing read expressed TCRB transcripts. The repertoire was sequenced with immunoSEQ multiplex PCR; TCRdb's copy has only in-frame clones and lacks some. The sample includes around 140,000 clones, roughly 9.7% of them seen just once. Germline CDR1 LNHNV, CDR2 YYDKDF (reference sequence). This CDR3 is built from 14 residues. The V and J genes are TRBV15 and TRBJ2-3, with 7 nucleotides matching TRBD1. The receptor was isolated from a woman in her forties in good health. The sequencing input was central memory CD4+ T cells from blood. CDR3 residues: CATRRGGLTDTQYF. The CDR3 region has the DNA TGTGCCACCAGGAGAGGGGGCTTGACAGATACGCAGTATTTT.